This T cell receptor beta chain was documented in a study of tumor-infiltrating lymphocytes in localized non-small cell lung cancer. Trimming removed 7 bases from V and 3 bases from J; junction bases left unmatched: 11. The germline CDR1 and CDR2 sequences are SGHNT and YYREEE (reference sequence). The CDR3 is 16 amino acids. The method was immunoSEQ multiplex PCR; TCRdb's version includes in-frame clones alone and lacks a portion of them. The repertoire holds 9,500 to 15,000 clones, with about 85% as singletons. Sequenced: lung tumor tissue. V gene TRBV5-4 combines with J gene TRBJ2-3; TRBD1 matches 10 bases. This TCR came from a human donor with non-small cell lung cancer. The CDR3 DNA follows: TGTGCCAGCGTTCCGGGGACAGGGGACTCGACAGATACGCAGTATTTT. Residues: CASVPGTGDSTDTQYF.